These T cell receptor beta chains were read from a single sample in a study of cytomegalovirus exposure and HLA in healthy donors. Sequencing used immunoSEQ multiplex PCR; TCRdb keeps in-frame clones, though not all of them. The profile shows some 180,000 clones, around three quarters of them singletons. What was sequenced was PBMCs. The receptors derive from a man aged 25-45 years in good health and CMV-seronegative. The CDR3 runs from the conserved cysteine through the conserved F or W. Each record gives: clone size, J gene, D gene, V gene, CDR3 DNA, CDR3 protein. D genes are given only for firm matches. Rows give clone size only sometimes, using once, few, many, or a class for an expanded clone.

NA	TRBJ2-1	NA	TRBV11-3	TGTGCCAGCAGCTTATACCGGTCCCCCCACAATGAGCAGTTCTTC	CASSLYRSPHNEQFF
NA	TRBJ2-3	TRBD2	TRBV4-1	TGCGCCAGCAGCCAATGGACTAGCGGGAGAGAAGATACGCAGTATTTT	CASSQWTSGREDTQYF
NA	TRBJ1-2	NA	TRBV7-3	TGTGCCAGCAGCCCTGGGGGTTCTGCGGGAGGCTACACCTTC	CASSPGGSAGGYTF
NA	TRBJ2-5	NA	TRBV18	TGTGCCAGCTCACCAAGGACATTGCAAGAGACCCAGTACTTC	CASSPRTLQETQYF
once	TRBJ2-3	TRBD1	TRBV11-2	TGTGCCAGCAGCTTAGACAGGGGGCAGACAGATACGCAGTATTTT	CASSLDRGQTDTQYF
NA	TRBJ1-3	TRBD1	TRBV7-9	TGTGCCAGCACACAGGGCAGGGGGAACACCATATATTTT	CASTQGRGNTIYF
once	TRBJ2-2	TRBD1	TRBV18	TGTGCCAGCTCTACCCTCCGGACAGGGGGAACCGGGGAGCTGTTTTTT	CASSTLRTGGTGELFF
NA	TRBJ1-6	NA	TRBV5-4	TGTGCCAGCAGCCCCGGCCCTTACAGGAGCCCCTATAATTCACCCCTCCACTTT	CASSPGPYRSPYNSPLHF
NA	TRBJ1-5	TRBD1	TRBV30	TGTGCCTGGACCCCCGGGACAGCTAGCAATCAGCCCCAGCATTTT	CAWTPGTASNQPQHF
NA	TRBJ1-1	TRBD1	TRBV4-1	TGCGCCAGCAGCCAAGAAGTGGGACAGGCCACCATGAACACTGAAGCTTTCTTT	CASSQEVGQATMNTEAFF
NA	TRBJ2-2	TRBD2	TRBV6-5	TGTGCCAGCAGTTACGGGGGGGAGGGCCCCGGGGAGCTGTTTTTT	CASSYGGEGPGELFF
NA	TRBJ2-2	TRBD1	TRBV11-2	TGTGCCACCTTCGACCCAAGACAGGGGGTTCCCGGGGAGCTGTTTTTT	CATFDPRQGVPGELFF
once	TRBJ2-5	NA	TRBV4-2	TGTGCCAGCAGCCACGAGGTGGGGACCCAGTACTTC	CASSHEVGTQYF
once	TRBJ2-7	TRBD2	TRBV6-5	TGTGCCAGCGGACTAGCGGGCTACGAGCAGTACTTC	CASGLAGYEQYF
NA	TRBJ1-5	TRBD1	TRBV29-1	TGCAGCGTAGCGGTCGGGACAGGGGACCATCAGCCCCAGCATTTT	CSVAVGTGDHQPQHF
NA	TRBJ2-7	NA	TRBV5-4	TGTGCCAGCAGGGACTCCCGGAACTACGAGCAGTACTTC	CASRDSRNYEQYF
NA	TRBJ2-1	NA	TRBV29-1	TGCAGCGTGGGGTCCGGGATTGGATTCTACAATGAGCAGTTCTTC	CSVGSGIGFYNEQFF
NA	TRBJ2-3	TRBD2	TRBV28	TGTGCCAGCAGTTTGGTCGGACTAGCGGGAGCGGATACGCAGTATTTT	CASSLVGLAGADTQYF